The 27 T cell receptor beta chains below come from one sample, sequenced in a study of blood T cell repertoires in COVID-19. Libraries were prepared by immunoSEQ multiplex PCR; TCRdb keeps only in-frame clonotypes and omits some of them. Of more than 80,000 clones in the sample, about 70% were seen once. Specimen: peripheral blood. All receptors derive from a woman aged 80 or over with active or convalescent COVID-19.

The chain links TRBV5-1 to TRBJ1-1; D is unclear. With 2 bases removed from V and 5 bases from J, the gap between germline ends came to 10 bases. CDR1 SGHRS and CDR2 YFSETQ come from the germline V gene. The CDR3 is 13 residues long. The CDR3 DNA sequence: TGCGCCAGCAGCTTAGACGGGGAAACTGAAGCTTTCTTT. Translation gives CASSLDGETEAFF.

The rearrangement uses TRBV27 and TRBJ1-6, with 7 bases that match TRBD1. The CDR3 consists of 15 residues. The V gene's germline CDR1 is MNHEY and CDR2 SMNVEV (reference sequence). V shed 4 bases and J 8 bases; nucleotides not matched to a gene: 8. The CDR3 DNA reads TGTGCCAGCAGTTCGACAGGGAGCCCCCATTCACCCCTCCACTTT. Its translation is CASSSTGSPHSPLHF.

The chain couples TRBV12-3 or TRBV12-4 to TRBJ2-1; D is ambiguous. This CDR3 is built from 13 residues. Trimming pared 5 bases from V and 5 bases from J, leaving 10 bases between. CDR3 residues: CASSPDGDNEQFF. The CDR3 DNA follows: TGTGCCAGCAGTCCAGACGGAGACAATGAGCAGTTCTTC.

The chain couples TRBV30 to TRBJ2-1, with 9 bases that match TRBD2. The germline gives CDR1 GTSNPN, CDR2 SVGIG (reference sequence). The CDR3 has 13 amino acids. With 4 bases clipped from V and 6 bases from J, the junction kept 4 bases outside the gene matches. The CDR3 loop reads CAWIAGESNEQFF. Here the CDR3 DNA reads TGTGCCTGGATAGCGGGGGAGTCCAATGAGCAGTTCTTC.

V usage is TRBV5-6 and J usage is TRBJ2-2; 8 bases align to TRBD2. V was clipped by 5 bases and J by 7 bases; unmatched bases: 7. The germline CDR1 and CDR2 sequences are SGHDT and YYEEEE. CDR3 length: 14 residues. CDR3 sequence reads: CASSSPGGVGELFF. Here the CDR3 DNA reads TGTGCCAGCAGTTCGCCCGGGGGGGTCGGGGAGCTGTTTTTT.

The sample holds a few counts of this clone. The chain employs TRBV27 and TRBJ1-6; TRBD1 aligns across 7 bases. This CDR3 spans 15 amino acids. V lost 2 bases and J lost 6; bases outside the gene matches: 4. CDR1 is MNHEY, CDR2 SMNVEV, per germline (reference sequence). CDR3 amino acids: CASSLTGAGNSPLHF. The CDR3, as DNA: TGTGCCAGCAGTTTAACAGGGGCGGGTAATTCACCCCTCCACTTT.

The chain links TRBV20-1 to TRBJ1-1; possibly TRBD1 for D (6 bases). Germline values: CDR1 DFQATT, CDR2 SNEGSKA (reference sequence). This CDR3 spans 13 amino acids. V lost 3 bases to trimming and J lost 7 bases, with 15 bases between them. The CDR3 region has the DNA TGCAGTGCTAGTCTCGGGGGGCGAGGTGAAGCTTTCTTT. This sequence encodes CSASLGGRGEAFF.

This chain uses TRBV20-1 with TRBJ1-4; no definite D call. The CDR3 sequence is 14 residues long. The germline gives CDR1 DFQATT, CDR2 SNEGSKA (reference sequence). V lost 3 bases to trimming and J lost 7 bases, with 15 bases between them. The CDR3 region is CSASSVTRGEKLFF. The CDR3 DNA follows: TGCAGTGCTAGTTCGGTCACCCGGGGTGAAAAACTGTTTTTT.

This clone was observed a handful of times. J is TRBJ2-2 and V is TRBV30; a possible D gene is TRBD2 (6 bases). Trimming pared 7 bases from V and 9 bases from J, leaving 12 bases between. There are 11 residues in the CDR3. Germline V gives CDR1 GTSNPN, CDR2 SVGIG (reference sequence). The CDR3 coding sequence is TGTGCCTCCGGGGGTAGGCGGGAGCTGTTTTTT. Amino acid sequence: CASGGRRELFF.

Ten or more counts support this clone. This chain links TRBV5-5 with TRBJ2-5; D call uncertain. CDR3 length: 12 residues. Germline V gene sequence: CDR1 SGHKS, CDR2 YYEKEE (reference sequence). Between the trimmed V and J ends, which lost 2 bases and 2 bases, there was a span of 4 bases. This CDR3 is CASSFPQETQYF. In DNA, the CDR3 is TGTGCCAGCAGCTTCCCTCAAGAGACCCAGTACTTC.

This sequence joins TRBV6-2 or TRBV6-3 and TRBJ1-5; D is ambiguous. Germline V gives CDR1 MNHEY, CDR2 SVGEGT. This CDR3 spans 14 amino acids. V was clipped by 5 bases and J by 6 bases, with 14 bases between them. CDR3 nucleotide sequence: TGTGCCAGCAGTGAGGGAAATTTAATTCAGCCCCAGCATTTT. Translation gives CASSEGNLIQPQHF.

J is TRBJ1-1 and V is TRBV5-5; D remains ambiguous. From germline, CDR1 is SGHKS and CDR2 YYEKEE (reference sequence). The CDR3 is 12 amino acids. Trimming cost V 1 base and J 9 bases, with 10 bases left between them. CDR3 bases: TGTGCCAGCAGCTTGAGTACACACCAAGCTTTCTTT. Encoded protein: CASSLSTHQAFF.

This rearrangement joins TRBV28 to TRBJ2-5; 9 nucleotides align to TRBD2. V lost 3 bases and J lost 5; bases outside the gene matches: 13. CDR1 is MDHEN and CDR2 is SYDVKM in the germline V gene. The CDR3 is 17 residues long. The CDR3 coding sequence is TGTGCCAGCAGTTTCGCTAGCGGGGACATCTCCGGCGAGACCCAGTACTTC. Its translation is CASSFASGDISGETQYF.

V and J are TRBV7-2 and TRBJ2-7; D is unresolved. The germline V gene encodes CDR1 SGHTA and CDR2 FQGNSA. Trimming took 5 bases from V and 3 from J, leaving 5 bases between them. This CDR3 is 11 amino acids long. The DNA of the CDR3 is TGTGCCAGCAGCCCCTACTACGAGCAGTACTTC. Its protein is CASSPYYEQYF.

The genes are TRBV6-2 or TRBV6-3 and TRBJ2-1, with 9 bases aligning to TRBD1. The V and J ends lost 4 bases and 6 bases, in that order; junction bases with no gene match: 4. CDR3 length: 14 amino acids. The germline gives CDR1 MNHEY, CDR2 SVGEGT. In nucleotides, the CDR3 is TGTGCCAGCAGTTTCTGGGGACAGGGCAATGAGCAGTTCTTC. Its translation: CASSFWGQGNEQFF.

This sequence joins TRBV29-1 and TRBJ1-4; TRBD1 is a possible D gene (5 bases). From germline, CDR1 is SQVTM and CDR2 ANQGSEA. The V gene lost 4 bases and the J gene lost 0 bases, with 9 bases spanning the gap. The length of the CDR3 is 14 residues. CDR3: CSVADTATNEKLFF. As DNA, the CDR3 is TGCAGCGTTGCGGACACTGCAACTAATGAAAAACTGTTTTTT.

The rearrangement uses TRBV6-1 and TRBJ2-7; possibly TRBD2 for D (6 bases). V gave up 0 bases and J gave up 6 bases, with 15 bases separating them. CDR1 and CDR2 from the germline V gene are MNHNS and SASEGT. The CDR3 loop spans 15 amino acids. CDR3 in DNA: TGTGCCAGCAGTGAAGCGCTCGGGCAGGGAGGCGAGCAGTACTTC. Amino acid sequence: CASSEALGQGGEQYF.

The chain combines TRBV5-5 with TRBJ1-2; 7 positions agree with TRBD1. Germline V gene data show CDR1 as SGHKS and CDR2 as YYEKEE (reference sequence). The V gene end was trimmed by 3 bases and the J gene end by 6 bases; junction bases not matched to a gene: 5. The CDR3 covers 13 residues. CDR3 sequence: CASSSTGSHGYTF. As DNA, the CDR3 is TGTGCCAGCAGCTCGACAGGGTCGCATGGCTACACCTTC.

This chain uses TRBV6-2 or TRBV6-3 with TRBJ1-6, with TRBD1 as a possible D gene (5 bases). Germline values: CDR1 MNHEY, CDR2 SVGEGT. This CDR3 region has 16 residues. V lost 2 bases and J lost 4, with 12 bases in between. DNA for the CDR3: TGTGCCAGCAGTTACGGAAAAGGGGCATATAATTCACCCCTCCACTTT. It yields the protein CASSYGKGAYNSPLHF.

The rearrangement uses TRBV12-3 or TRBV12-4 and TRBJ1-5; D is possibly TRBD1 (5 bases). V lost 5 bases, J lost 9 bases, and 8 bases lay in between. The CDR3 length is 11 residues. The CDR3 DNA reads TGTGCCAGCAGTCTGCAGGGGCCCCAGCATTTT. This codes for CASSLQGPQHF.

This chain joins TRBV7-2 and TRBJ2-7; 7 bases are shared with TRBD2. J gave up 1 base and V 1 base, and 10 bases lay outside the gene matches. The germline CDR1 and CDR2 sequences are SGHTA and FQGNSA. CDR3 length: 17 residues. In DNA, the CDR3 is TGTGCCAGCAGCTTAGATAGGGGCGGGGGACTGTCCTACGAGCAGTACTTC. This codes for CASSLDRGGGLSYEQYF.

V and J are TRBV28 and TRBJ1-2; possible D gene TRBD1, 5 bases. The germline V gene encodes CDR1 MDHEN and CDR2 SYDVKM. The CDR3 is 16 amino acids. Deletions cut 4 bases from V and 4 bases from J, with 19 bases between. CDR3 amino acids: CASSSRARALPYGYTF. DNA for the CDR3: TGTGCCAGCAGTTCACGCGCCAGGGCTTTGCCCTATGGCTACACCTTC.

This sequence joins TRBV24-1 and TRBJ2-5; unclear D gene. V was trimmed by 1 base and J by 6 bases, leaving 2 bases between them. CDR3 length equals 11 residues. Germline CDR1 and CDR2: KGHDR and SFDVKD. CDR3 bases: TGTGCCACCAGTGATTTCAAGACCCAGTACTTC. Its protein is CATSDFKTQYF.

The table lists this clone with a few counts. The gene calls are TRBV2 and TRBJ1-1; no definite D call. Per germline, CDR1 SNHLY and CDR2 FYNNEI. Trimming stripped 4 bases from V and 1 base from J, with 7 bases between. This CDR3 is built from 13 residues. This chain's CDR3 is CASSAPGNTEAFF. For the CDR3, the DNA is TGTGCCAGCAGTGCCCCAGGGAACACTGAAGCTTTCTTT.

The CDR3 nucleotides are TGTGCCACCAGTGACGCCAGGGGGCCCACCTACGAGCAGTACTTC. This gives the protein CATSDARGPTYEQYF. The chain has TRBV24-1 and TRBJ2-7; TRBD1 matches at 8 bases. The CDR3 is 15 amino acids. V was clipped by 4 bases and J by 2 bases; unmatched bases: 6. The germline gives CDR1 KGHDR, CDR2 SFDVKD.

In DNA form, the CDR3 reads TGTGCCAGCAGCCAGGACACTTACTCTGGAAACACCATATATTTT. It encodes CASSQDTYSGNTIYF. The chain links TRBV5-4 to TRBJ1-3; D perhaps matches TRBD1 (5 bases). Germline-derived CDR1 and CDR2 are SGHNT and YYREEE (reference sequence). The CDR3 consists of 15 residues. V shed 4 bases and J shed 0 bases, with 11 bases lying between them.

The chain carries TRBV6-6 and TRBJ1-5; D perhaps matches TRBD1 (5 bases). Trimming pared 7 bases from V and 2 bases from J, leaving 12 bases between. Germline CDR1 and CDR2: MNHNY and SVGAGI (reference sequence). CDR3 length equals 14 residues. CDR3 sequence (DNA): TGTGCCAGCACTGTGACAGTAGGCAATCAGCCCCAGCATTTT. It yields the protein CASTVTVGNQPQHF.